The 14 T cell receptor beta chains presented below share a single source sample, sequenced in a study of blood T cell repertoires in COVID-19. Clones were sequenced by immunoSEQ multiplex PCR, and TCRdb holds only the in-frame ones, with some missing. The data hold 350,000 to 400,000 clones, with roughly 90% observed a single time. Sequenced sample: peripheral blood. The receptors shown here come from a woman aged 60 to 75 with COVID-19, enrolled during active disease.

The CDR3 nucleotides are TGTGCCAGCAGCTTACTGGACAGGGACACAGATACGCAGTATTTT. Residues: CASSLLDRDTDTQYF. The genes are TRBV13 and TRBJ2-3; TRBD1 agrees at 8 bases. The CDR3 is 15 residues long. CDR1 is PRHDT and CDR2 is FYEKMQ in the germline V gene (reference sequence). Unmatched junction bases numbered 3, after V lost 2 bases and J lost 2 bases.

The CDR3 DNA reads as TGTGCCAGCAGTGAATGGTCGGTTCCTAATGAAAAACTGTTTTTT. Residues: CASSEWSVPNEKLFF. The rearrangement uses TRBV25-1 and TRBJ1-4; D call uncertain. The CDR3 sequence is 15 residues long. V lost 1 base to trimming and J lost 3 bases, with 9 bases between them. Germline lookup yields CDR1 MGHDK and CDR2 SYGVNS.

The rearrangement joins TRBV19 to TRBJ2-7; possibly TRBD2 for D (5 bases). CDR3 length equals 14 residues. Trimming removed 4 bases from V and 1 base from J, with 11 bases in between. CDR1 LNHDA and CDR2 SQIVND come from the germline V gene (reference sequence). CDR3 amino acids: CASSKGELSYEQYF. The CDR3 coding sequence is TGTGCCAGTAGTAAGGGAGAACTATCCTACGAGCAGTACTTC.

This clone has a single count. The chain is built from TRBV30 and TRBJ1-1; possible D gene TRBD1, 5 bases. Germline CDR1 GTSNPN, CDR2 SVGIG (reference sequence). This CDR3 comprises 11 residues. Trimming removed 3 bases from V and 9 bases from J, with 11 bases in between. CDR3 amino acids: CAWSAGGKAFF. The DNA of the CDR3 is TGTGCCTGGAGCGCCGGGGGTAAAGCTTTCTTT.

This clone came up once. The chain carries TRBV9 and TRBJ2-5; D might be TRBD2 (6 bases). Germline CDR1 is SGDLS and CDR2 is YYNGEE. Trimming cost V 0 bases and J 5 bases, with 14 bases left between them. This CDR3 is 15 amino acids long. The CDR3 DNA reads TGTGCCAGCAGCGTAGAGGTACTGGAGGGGGAGACCCAGTACTTC. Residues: CASSVEVLEGETQYF.

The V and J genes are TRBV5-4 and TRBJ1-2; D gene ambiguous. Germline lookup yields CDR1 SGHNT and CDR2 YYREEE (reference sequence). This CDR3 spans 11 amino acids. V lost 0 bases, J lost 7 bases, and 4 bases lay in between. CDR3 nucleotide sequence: TGTGCCAGCAGCTTGGCCTTTGGCTACACCTTC. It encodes CASSLAFGYTF.

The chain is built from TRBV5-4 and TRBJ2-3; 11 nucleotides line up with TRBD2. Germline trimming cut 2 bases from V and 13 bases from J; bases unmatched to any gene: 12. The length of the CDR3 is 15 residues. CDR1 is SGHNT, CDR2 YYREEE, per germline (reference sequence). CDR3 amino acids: CASSFSLAGGPGEYF. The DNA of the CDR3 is TGTGCCAGCAGCTTCTCCTTAGCGGGGGGGCCGGGGGAGTATTTT.

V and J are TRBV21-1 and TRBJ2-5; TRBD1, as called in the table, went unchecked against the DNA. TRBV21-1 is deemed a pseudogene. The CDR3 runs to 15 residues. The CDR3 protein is CASSTRQGVQETQYF. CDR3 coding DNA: TGTGCCAGCAGCACTAGGCAGGGGGTACAAGAGACCCAGTACTTC.

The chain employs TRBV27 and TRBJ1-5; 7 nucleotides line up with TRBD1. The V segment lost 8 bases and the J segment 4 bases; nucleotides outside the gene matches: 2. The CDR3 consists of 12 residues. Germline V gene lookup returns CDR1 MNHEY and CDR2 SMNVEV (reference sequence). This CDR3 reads CASDRVNQPQHF. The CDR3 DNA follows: TGTGCCAGCGACAGGGTAAATCAGCCCCAGCATTTT.

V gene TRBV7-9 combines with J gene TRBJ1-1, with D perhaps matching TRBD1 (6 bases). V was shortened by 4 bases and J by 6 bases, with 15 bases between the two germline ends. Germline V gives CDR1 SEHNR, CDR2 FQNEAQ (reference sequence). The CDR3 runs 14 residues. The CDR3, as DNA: TGTGCCAGCAGCTCATACAGGGATCTGGCTGAAGCTTTCTTT. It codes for CASSSYRDLAEAFF. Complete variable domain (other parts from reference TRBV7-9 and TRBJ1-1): DTGVSQNPRHKITKRGQNVTFRCDPISEHNRLYWYRQTLGQGPEFLTYFQNEAQLEKSRLLSDRFSAERPKGSFSTLEIQRTEQGDSAMYLCASSSYRDLAEAFFGQGTRLTVV.

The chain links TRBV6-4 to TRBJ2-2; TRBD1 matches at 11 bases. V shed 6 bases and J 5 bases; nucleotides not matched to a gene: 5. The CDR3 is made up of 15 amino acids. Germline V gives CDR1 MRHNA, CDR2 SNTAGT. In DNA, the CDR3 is TGTGCCAGCAGCGCCGGGACAGGGGGTACCGGGGAGCTGTTTTTT. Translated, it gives CASSAGTGGTGELFF.

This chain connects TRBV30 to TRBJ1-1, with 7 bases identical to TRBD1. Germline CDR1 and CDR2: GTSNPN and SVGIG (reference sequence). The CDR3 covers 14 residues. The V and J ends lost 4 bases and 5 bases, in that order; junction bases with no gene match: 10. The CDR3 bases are TGTGCCTGGAATAGGGGGCCCGCCCTAACTGAAGCTTTCTTT. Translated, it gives CAWNRGPALTEAFF.

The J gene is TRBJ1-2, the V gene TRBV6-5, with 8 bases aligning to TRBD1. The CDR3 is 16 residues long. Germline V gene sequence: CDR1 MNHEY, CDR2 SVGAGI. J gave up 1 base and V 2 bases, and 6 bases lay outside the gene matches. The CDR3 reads CASSYAPGQVNYGYTF. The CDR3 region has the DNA TGTGCCAGCAGTTACGCACCGGGACAGGTTAACTATGGCTACACCTTC.

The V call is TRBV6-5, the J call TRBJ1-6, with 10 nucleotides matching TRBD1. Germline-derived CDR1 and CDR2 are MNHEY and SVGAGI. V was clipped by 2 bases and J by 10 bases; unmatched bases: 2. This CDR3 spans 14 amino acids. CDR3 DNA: TGTGCCAGCAGTTACGGGACAGGGGAATCACCCCTCCACTTT. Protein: CASSYGTGESPLHF.